A single sample is the source of the 12 T cell receptor beta chains below, sequenced in a study of a mutant IDH1 vaccine in newly diagnosed glioma (dated by TCRdb to the early 2020s). What the time point label conveys for this sample: baseline, week 1 (first vaccination visit). The sample's treatment or condition label is to be understood as: pre-vaccination baseline after standard-of-care therapy. The library was obtained by the immunoSEQ multiplex PCR assay. The clones in this table, taken by TCRdb from immuneACCESS, are in-frame only. Not every clone is retained; where verified, under half of the shortfall comes from an unresolved V gene, and the cause of the rest is unknown. The sample table records roughly 84,000 clones; around 79% of these occur just once. 5% to 5.5% of the sample belongs to the ten largest clones. Source: PBMCs, taken from a glioma patient treated with radiotherapy, temozolomide or both. These receptors came from a man aged 35 to 55 with glioma. Some clones in this sample may be carry-over from other donors' samples.

The chain carries TRBV5-6 and TRBJ2-7, with D tentatively TRBD1 (5 bases). CDR3 size: 12 residues. Germline V gives CDR1 SGHDT, CDR2 YYEEEE. Trimming pared 2 bases from V and 3 bases from J, leaving 6 bases between. The CDR3 region has the DNA TGTGCCAGCAGCTTAGGGGACTACGAGCAGTACTTC. Its protein is CASSLGDYEQYF.

V usage is TRBV27 and J usage is TRBJ2-7; tentatively, D is TRBD1 (6 bases). The germline V and J ends were trimmed by 5 bases and 10 bases, with 15 bases remaining between them. This CDR3 has 12 amino acids. Germline CDR1 is MNHEY and CDR2 is SMNVEV (reference sequence). CDR3 residues: CASSARSGDQYF. CDR3 DNA: TGTGCCAGCAGTGCACGGTCAGGGGATCAGTACTTC.

The chain joins TRBV5-1 to TRBJ1-2; D gene unclear. There are 13 residues in the CDR3. The germline V and J ends were trimmed by 0 bases and 2 bases, with 5 bases remaining between them. Germline V gene lookup returns CDR1 SGHRS and CDR2 YFSETQ. As DNA, the CDR3 is TGCGCCAGCAGCTTGGTAGAGAACTATGGCTACACCTTC. This gives the protein CASSLVENYGYTF.

The rearrangement links TRBV15 to TRBJ1-4, with unresolved D. Between the trimmed V and J ends, which lost 0 bases and 10 bases, there was a span of 18 bases. The CDR3 sequence is 16 residues long. Germline V gives CDR1 LNHNV, CDR2 YYDKDF (reference sequence). This CDR3 reads CATSREGVGFKGKLFF. For the CDR3, the DNA is TGTGCCACCAGCAGAGAGGGTGTGGGGTTCAAGGGAAAACTGTTTTTT.

Regarding this clone: The final CDR3 position lacks the conserved phenylalanine or tryptophan, pointing to a likely read error. This sequence joins TRBV19 and TRBJ1-1; 7 bases line up with TRBD1. This CDR3 contains 14 residues. CDR1 is LNHDA, CDR2 SQIVND, per germline (reference sequence). The V gene end was trimmed by 5 bases and the J gene end by 0 bases; junction bases not matched to a gene: 3. DNA for the CDR3: TGTGCCAGTAGTTACGGACAGGTGAACACTGAAGCTTTCTCT. It codes for CASSYGQVNTEAFS.

J is TRBJ1-1 and V is TRBV5-5; D is uncertain. CDR1 and CDR2 from the germline V gene are SGHKS and YYEKEE (reference sequence). V shed 4 bases and J shed 7 bases, with 11 bases lying between them. The CDR3 totals 12 residues. The chain's CDR3 is CASSVGLLEAFF. For the CDR3, the DNA is TGTGCCAGCAGCGTAGGACTTCTTGAAGCTTTCTTT.

As for this clone: The same CDR3 is also encoded by other DNA sequences in this sample. The chain is built from TRBV30 and TRBJ1-5; perhaps TRBD1 as D (5 bases). This CDR3 region has 14 residues. CDR1 GTSNPN and CDR2 SVGIG come from the germline V gene (reference sequence). V dropped 0 bases and J dropped 2 bases, with 8 bases sitting between them. The DNA for the CDR3 is TGTGCCTGGAGTGTACTGACAGGCAATCAGCCCCAGCATTTT. Protein product: CAWSVLTGNQPQHF.

J is TRBJ1-1 and V is TRBV4-2, with D perhaps matching TRBD1 (5 bases). V was shortened by 2 bases and J by 9 bases, with 10 bases between the two germline ends. The germline V gene has CDR1 LGHNA and CDR2 YNFKEQ. CDR3 length: 12 residues. The CDR3 DNA is TGTGCCAGCAGCCAATGGGAGGGGAAAGCTTTCTTT. It codes for CASSQWEGKAFF.

This clone was observed at least ten times. V is TRBV6-6 and J is TRBJ2-2; D is perhaps TRBD1 (6 bases). CDR1 MNHNY and CDR2 SVGAGI come from the germline V gene (reference sequence). The V end lost 11 bases, the J end lost 6 bases, and 10 bases lay between the germline ends. This CDR3 comprises 11 residues. In nucleotides, the CDR3 is TGTGCCGCAGGGGTCTCCGGGGAGCTGTTTTTT. Protein sequence: CAAGVSGELFF.

This clone occurred a few times. CDR3 region: CATSRDLTPSGNTGELFF. Here the CDR3 DNA reads TGTGCCACCAGCAGAGATCTTACCCCCAGCGGGAACACCGGGGAGCTGTTTTTT. This rearrangement joins TRBV15 to TRBJ2-2; the D gene is possibly TRBD2 (5 bases). There are 18 residues in the CDR3. V lost 0 bases to trimming and J lost 1 base, with 15 bases between them. Per the germline V gene, CDR1 is LNHNV and CDR2 is YYDKDF (reference sequence).

The chain recombines TRBV6-1 with TRBJ2-7, with 9 bases fitting TRBD1. Per germline, CDR1 MNHNS and CDR2 SASEGT. Trimming cost V 6 bases and J 4 bases; bases outside gene matches: 7. This CDR3 region has 14 residues. CDR3 amino acids: CASRNGQGPYEQYF. DNA of the CDR3: TGTGCCAGCAGAAACGGACAGGGGCCTTACGAGCAGTACTTC.

This chain connects TRBV13 to TRBJ2-7; D ambiguous. Germline values: CDR1 PRHDT, CDR2 FYEKMQ (reference sequence). V was trimmed by 7 bases and J by 0 bases, leaving 13 bases between them. This CDR3 is 14 amino acids long. The CDR3 here is CASKAARNSYEQYF. DNA of the CDR3: TGTGCCAGCAAGGCCGCGAGGAACTCCTACGAGCAGTACTTC. Full variable domain (rest looked up from reference TRBV13 and TRBJ2-7): AAGVIQSPRHLIKEKRETATLKCYPIPRHDTVYWYQQGPGQDPQFLISFYEKMQSDKGSIPDRFSAQQFSDYHSELNMSSLELGDSALYFCASKAARNSYEQYFGPGTRLTVT.